This record covers a single T cell receptor beta chain. This sample is part of a study of blood T cell repertoires in COVID-19. On the study more broadly: Specimens from acute and convalescent COVID-19 originated in the United States, Italy and Spain.

Sequencing used immunoSEQ multiplex PCR; TCRdb keeps in-frame clones, though not all of them. The sample comprises 200,000 or so clones, roughly 85% of which are singletons, and roughly 5.1% rests with the top ten. CDR1 and CDR2 (germline): SGHDN, FVKESK. CDR3 size: 15 residues. Trimming removed 0 bases at V and 5 bases at J, with 13 bases between. This TCR came from a woman in her twenties or thirties with acute or convalescent COVID-19. The chain combines TRBV14 with TRBJ2-5; unclear D gene. The source material was peripheral blood. CDR3 DNA sequence: TGTGCCAGCAGCCAAGACAACTATTACCGGGAGACCCAGTACTTC. Translation gives CASSQDNYYRETQYF.